Listed here are 8 T cell receptor beta chains from one sample, sequenced in a study of T-cell reconstitution after alpha-beta-depleted transplantation in children. Preparing the TCRbeta library involved the use of unique molecular identifiers. TCRdb reprocessed the PCR reads with MiXCR, giving one entry per CDR3 protein. Seen here are about 600,000 distinct CDR3 sequences, about 10% observed once, and the top ten hold around 4%. The specimen comprised PBMCs from the stem cell graft donor, sampled from the stem cell graft. Receptor source: a human donor who donated a stem cell graft to a child with acute myeloid leukemia.

The chain has TRBV11-2 and TRBJ2-5; D is uncertain. Germline V gene sequence: CDR1 SGHAT, CDR2 FQNNGV. The CDR3 is 14 amino acids. V lost 8 bases and J 1 base, leaving 14 bases between the germline ends. The CDR3 bases are TGTGCCAGCCGAGGTCTCGGCATCCAAGAGACCCAGTACTTC. This gives the protein CASRGLGIQETQYF.

The chain is built from TRBV20-1 and TRBJ1-4, with a possible D match to TRBD1 (6 bases). The germline V and J ends were trimmed by 6 bases and 8 bases, with 22 bases remaining between them. The CDR3 loop spans 15 amino acids. From germline, CDR1 is DFQATT and CDR2 SNEGSKA (reference sequence). CDR3 residues: CSAPDSAAKGEKLFF. CDR3 bases: TGCAGTGCCCCGGACAGCGCCGCTAAAGGGGAAAAACTGTTTTTT.

This clonotype was detected only a few times. This chain joins TRBV9 and TRBJ2-7, with 11 bases lining up with TRBD2. The germline V gene encodes CDR1 SGDLS and CDR2 YYNGEE. Unmatched junction bases numbered 18, after V lost 4 bases and J lost 6 bases. The CDR3 extends over 18 amino acids. The DNA for the CDR3 is TGTGCCAGCAGCCCCCGGGCCCCTACTAGCGGGAGAGGCTCCGAGCAGTACTTC. Translation: CASSPRAPTSGRGSEQYF.

There are a few counts of this clonotype. The chain has TRBV6-5 and TRBJ2-5; D not resolved. Per the germline V gene, CDR1 is MNHEY and CDR2 is SVGAGI. With 2 bases removed from V and 5 bases from J, the gap between germline ends came to 15 bases. This CDR3 comprises 15 residues. The CDR3 is CASSYGKLLSETQYF. The CDR3 DNA follows: TGTGCCAGCAGTTACGGGAAGTTGCTTAGTGAGACCCAGTACTTC.

This clonotype was observed a handful of times. The chain has TRBV25-1 and TRBJ2-7; unclear D gene. Between the trimmed V and J ends, which lost 4 bases and 9 bases, there was a span of 19 bases. The CDR3 sequence is 14 residues long. In germline, CDR1 is MGHDK, CDR2 SYGVNS. The CDR3 sequence: CASSGPSSLSGQYF. The CDR3 region has the DNA TGTGCCAGCAGTGGGCCTTCCTCCCTATCCGGGCAGTACTTC.

This clonotype was counted at least ten times. The gene calls are TRBV5-1 and TRBJ2-5, with D possibly being TRBD1 (5 bases). The CDR3 extends over 13 amino acids. Germline V gives CDR1 SGHRS, CDR2 YFSETQ. The germline V and J ends were trimmed by 4 bases and 5 bases, with 12 bases remaining between them. DNA of the CDR3: TGCGCCAGCAGCGTCAGGGTGGCGGAGACCCAGTACTTC. This gives the protein CASSVRVAETQYF.

This clonotype appeared many times. The chain combines TRBV7-2 with TRBJ2-7; D is uncertain. The germline V gene has CDR1 SGHTA and CDR2 FQGNSA. The CDR3 spans 14 residues. Trimming cost V 3 bases and J 6 bases, with 15 bases left between them. The DNA of the CDR3 is TGTGCCAGCAGCTTTCCTCGCCCAGAGGCCGAGCAGTACTTC. This sequence encodes CASSFPRPEAEQYF.

This clonotype was detected only a few times. The chain recombines TRBV7-2 with TRBJ2-3; 13 bases fit TRBD2. CDR3 length equals 17 residues. V was pared by 5 bases and J by 6 bases, with 11 bases of the junction left unmatched. CDR1 is SGHTA, CDR2 FQGNSA, per germline. This chain's CDR3 is CASSTRTSGSNIDTQYF. Here the CDR3 DNA reads TGTGCCAGCAGCACGCGGACTAGCGGGAGCAACATTGATACGCAGTATTTT.